The 22 T cell receptor beta chains in this list originate from one sample, sequenced in a study of blood T cells in healthy people across ages. Through a sample-barcoded 5' primer and a J-beta primer mix, a second PCR was run for roughly 7 to 11 cycles. From the 5' RACE reads, TCRdb called clonotypes with MiXCR, one entry per CDR3 protein. The sample carries 720,000 or so distinct CDR3 sequences, over 40% recorded once. The sample taken for sequencing was blood. These receptors came from a man older than 75 in good health.

This clonotype turned up a few times. The chain couples TRBV7-2 to TRBJ2-7; a weak D match, TRBD2 (5 bases). Germline V CDR1 and CDR2: SGHTA, FQGNSA. Trimming shortened V by 4 bases and J by 0 bases, and 19 bases separated the two germline ends. CDR3 size: 17 residues. The CDR3 spells CASSYVVGLPSSYEQYF. The CDR3 nucleotides are TGTGCCAGCAGCTACGTTGTCGGACTTCCGAGCTCCTACGAGCAGTACTTC.

This chain uses TRBV6-2 or TRBV6-3 with TRBJ2-5; 14 positions match TRBD2. Trimming at V came to 6 bases and at J to 5 bases, leaving 8 bases not matched to a gene. The CDR3 consists of 16 residues. CDR1 MNHEY and CDR2 SVGEGT come from the germline V gene. CDR3 nucleotide sequence: TGTGCCAGCAGCCGGGGACTAGCGGGAGCACGGGAGACCCAGTACTTC. Its translation is CASSRGLAGARETQYF.

The chain is built from TRBV5-1 and TRBJ1-6; D is unclear. The CDR3 contains 15 residues. Germline V gene data show CDR1 as SGHRS and CDR2 as YFSETQ. Trimming shortened V by 0 bases and J by 10 bases, and 14 bases separated the two germline ends. CDR3 nucleotides: TGCGCCAGCAGCTTGGACTCTAAACCGGGCTCACCCCTCCACTTT. Protein product: CASSLDSKPGSPLHF.

CDR3 sequence: CSARLPGGAVDAEAFF. The CDR3, as DNA: TGCAGTGCTAGACTCCCGGGGGGGGCGGTGGACGCTGAAGCTTTCTTT. The chain carries TRBV20-1 and TRBJ1-1, with D perhaps matching TRBD1 (6 bases). Germline V gene lookup returns CDR1 DFQATT and CDR2 SNEGSKA (reference sequence). Trimming removed 2 bases at V and 6 bases at J, with 22 bases between. The CDR3 totals 16 residues.

CDR3 coding DNA: TGCAGCGTTGGAGCGGGAGGAGGCACAGATACGCAGTATTTT. Its protein product is CSVGAGGGTDTQYF. The chain recombines TRBV29-1 with TRBJ2-3; 9 positions agree with TRBD2. The CDR3 covers 14 residues. The trim removed 4 bases at V and 1 base at J, leaving 3 bases unmatched. The germline V gene has CDR1 SQVTM and CDR2 ANQGSEA.

The gene calls are TRBV4-3 and TRBJ2-7, with 11 bases matching TRBD2. The trim removed 3 bases at V and 7 bases at J, leaving 17 bases unmatched. Germline V gene lookup returns CDR1 LGHNA and CDR2 YSLEER. The CDR3 has 18 amino acids. For the CDR3, the DNA is TGCGCCAGCAGCCAGGGGTCTTTAGCGGGAGGGCGTTTCAATGAGCAGTACTTC. It codes for CASSQGSLAGGRFNEQYF.

The chain is built from TRBV12-3 or TRBV12-4 and TRBJ1-5; the D is unclear. The CDR3 runs 17 residues. V dropped 3 bases and J dropped 2 bases, with 17 bases sitting between them. The CDR3, as DNA: TGTGCCAGCAGTTTCGTGTCGGTGCAGGCGGGCAATCAGCCCCAGCATTTT. This sequence encodes CASSFVSVQAGNQPQHF.

This clonotype was counted between two and nine times. A much larger clone differs by one base, so this may be a read error. The V gene is TRBV4-2, the J gene TRBJ2-1; TRBD1 matches at 9 bases. The junction had 18 bases not matched to a gene; V was cut back by 2 bases and J by 10 bases. This CDR3 has 18 residues. Germline CDR1 and CDR2: LGHNA and YNFKEQ. Here the CDR3 DNA reads TGTGCCAGCAGCCAATCCCGATTGACAGGGGGAAGTAGGTACGAGCAGTTCTTC. Amino acids: CASSQSRLTGGSRYEQFF.

The chain carries TRBV20-1 and TRBJ1-4, with D unclear. The V and J ends lost 3 bases and 3 bases respectively, with 8 bases between them. This CDR3 is 13 amino acids long. CDR1 DFQATT and CDR2 SNEGSKA come from the germline V gene (reference sequence). Here the CDR3 reads CSARVSSNEKLFF. The CDR3 nucleotides read TGCAGTGCTAGGGTTTCATCTAATGAAAAACTGTTTTTT.

V usage is TRBV20-1 and J usage is TRBJ2-3; 7 bases are a match to TRBD2. With 5 bases clipped from V and 2 bases from J, the junction kept 7 bases outside the gene matches. The CDR3 runs 14 residues. CDR1 and CDR2 from the germline V gene are DFQATT and SNEGSKA (reference sequence). Written as DNA, the CDR3 is TGCAGTGCTCGAGGGGAGGGGTTCACAGATACGCAGTATTTT. It yields the protein CSARGEGFTDTQYF.

The V gene is TRBV7-9, the J gene TRBJ1-5, with D unresolved. Trimming left V 1 base short and J 5 bases short, with 18 bases between. The V gene's germline CDR1 is SEHNR and CDR2 FQNEAQ (reference sequence). The CDR3 consists of 17 residues. The CDR3 protein is CASSLVMGTTRDQPQHF. The CDR3 DNA follows: TGTGCCAGCAGCTTAGTAATGGGCACTACGCGGGATCAGCCCCAGCATTTT.

V is TRBV5-1 and J is TRBJ2-5; 10 positions match TRBD1. Judging by the DNA end, TRBJ2-7 fits better; the J call may be wrong. CDR1 SGHRS and CDR2 YFSETQ come from the germline V gene. The CDR3 loop spans 15 amino acids. CDR3 amino acids: CASSLFGTGDYEQYF. Here the CDR3 DNA reads TGCGCCAGCAGCTTGTTCGGGACAGGGGATTACGAGCAGTACTTC.

This clonotype was picked up a small number of times. The chain uses TRBV29-1 and TRBJ2-7; D assignment may be TRBD1 or TRBD2 (5 bases each). Germline V gives CDR1 SQVTM, CDR2 ANQGSEA. The CDR3 runs 11 residues. Trimming removed 5 bases at V and 6 bases at J, with 11 bases between. In DNA, the CDR3 is TGCAGCGTTTATAAGGGGAGCGAGCAGTACTTC. This encodes CSVYKGSEQYF.

This clonotype has more than one count but fewer than ten. The chain joins TRBV20-1 to TRBJ2-2; D remains unclear. V was pared by 5 bases and J by 2 bases, with 9 bases between. The CDR3 totals 13 residues. The germline CDR1 and CDR2 sequences are DFQATT and SNEGSKA (reference sequence). This chain's CDR3 is CSASRPNTGELFF. The CDR3 nucleotides are TGCAGTGCTTCTAGACCCAACACCGGGGAGCTGTTTTTT.

CDR3 in DNA: TGTGCCAGCAGTGACGGCTGGAAGAATGAGCAGTTCTTC. Translated, it gives CASSDGWKNEQFF. The chain has TRBV7-8 and TRBJ2-1; D is unresolved. Trimming stripped 6 bases from V and 7 bases from J, with 13 bases between. Germline V gene lookup returns CDR1 SGHVS and CDR2 FQNEAQ. The CDR3 runs 13 residues.

The chain links TRBV5-1 to TRBJ2-3; 9 positions match TRBD2. Germline-derived CDR1 and CDR2 are SGHRS and YFSETQ. J was trimmed by 0 bases and V by 2 bases; bases with no gene match: 7. The CDR3 is made up of 17 amino acids. CDR3 coding DNA: TGCGCCAGCAGCTTCCTGGCGGGAGGGCCTAGCACAGATACGCAGTATTTT. It specifies CASSFLAGGPSTDTQYF. Looking up the rest from reference TRBV5-1 and TRBJ2-3 gives the full variable domain: KAGVTQTPRYLIKTRGQQVTLSCSPISGHRSVSWYQQTPGQGLQFLFEYFSETQRNKGNFPGRFSGRQFSNSRSEMNVSTLELGDSALYLCASSFLAGGPSTDTQYFGPGTRLTVL.

The J gene is TRBJ2-5, the V gene TRBV7-2, with D perhaps given as TRBD1 or TRBD2 (5 bases each). The CDR3 has 15 amino acids. Trimming removed 1 base from V and 11 bases from J, with 20 bases in between. Germline CDR1 SGHTA, CDR2 FQGNSA. The CDR3 sequence is CASSLGSAGSNEQYF. The CDR3 DNA is TGTGCCAGCAGCTTAGGTTCGGCAGGGAGTAATGAGCAGTACTTC. Full variable domain (rest looked up from reference TRBV7-2 and TRBJ2-5): GAGVSQSPSNKVTEKGKDVELRCDPISGHTALYWYRQSLGQGLEFLIYFQGNSAPDKSGLPSDRFSAERTGGSVSTLTIQRTQQEDSAVYLCASSLGSAGSNEQYFGPGTRLLVL.

V is TRBV3-1 and J is TRBJ2-3; D not resolved. Trimming stripped 2 bases from V and 2 bases from J, with 17 bases between. Germline lookup yields CDR1 LGHDT and CDR2 YNNKEL (reference sequence). The CDR3 runs to 17 residues. This CDR3 reads CASSQMEKASYTDTQYF. The CDR3, as DNA: TGTGCCAGCAGCCAAATGGAGAAAGCTTCATACACAGATACGCAGTATTTT.

This chain joins TRBV12-3 or TRBV12-4 and TRBJ2-3, with TRBD2 as a possible D gene (6 bases). V was shortened by 2 bases and J by 2 bases, with 14 bases between the two germline ends. The CDR3 is made up of 16 amino acids. The CDR3 region has the DNA TGTGCCAGCAGTTTAAGGGGAAGGGAGGCCACAGATACGCAGTATTTT. It translates to CASSLRGREATDTQYF.

The chain links TRBV6-2 or TRBV6-3 to TRBJ1-5, with 7 positions matching TRBD1. V trimming: 5 bases; J trimming: 0 bases; junction bases outside the gene matches: 10. CDR3 length: 17 amino acids. CDR1 is MNHEY and CDR2 is SVGEGT in the germline V gene. The CDR3 region has the DNA TGTGCCAGCAGTCTACTCGGGACAGCCTATAGCAATCAGCCCCAGCATTTT. Translation gives CASSLLGTAYSNQPQHF.

The rearrangement joins TRBV3-1 to TRBJ2-4; 10 bases match TRBD1. CDR3 length: 20 residues. CDR1 LGHDT and CDR2 YNNKEL come from the germline V gene (reference sequence). V shed 3 bases and J 2 bases; nucleotides not matched to a gene: 16. The CDR3 bases are TGTGCCAGCAGCCATCCTTCGGACAGGGGGAGGGTGGGGACCAAAAACATTCAGTACTTC. It is translated as CASSHPSDRGRVGTKNIQYF.

There are a few counts of this clonotype. This may stem from a read error, because a much larger clone lies one nucleotide away. The chain is built from TRBV5-8 and TRBJ2-3; D may be TRBD1 (5 bases). V shed 3 bases and J shed 4 bases, with 6 bases lying between them. The CDR3 has 12 amino acids. Germline assignment: CDR1 SGHTS and CDR2 YDEGEE. The CDR3 region is CASSWGADTQYF. DNA of the CDR3: TGTGCCAGCAGCTGGGGCGCAGATACGCAGTATTTT.